The present entry profiles one T cell receptor beta chain with its context. Its antigen remains unknown. A 10-nucleotide random UMI tagged transcripts in template-switch 5'RACE cDNA synthesis. TCRdb fed the 5' RACE reads into MiXCR, producing one record per CDR3 protein. The sample includes around 130,000 distinct CDR3 sequences, roughly 3.2% of them seen just once. CDR3 length: 13 amino acids. Germline V gene lookup returns CDR1 SGDLS and CDR2 YYNGEE. Unmatched junction bases numbered 5, after V lost 2 bases and J lost 6 bases. The data are from a study of neurological immune-mediated disorders. Broader study findings: No CDR3 amino acid sequences were shared by expanded clones across subjects, suggesting private repertoires in all groups. The multiple sclerosis repertoire cluster had no association with any clinical or MRI feature. Whereas HTLV-1-associated myelopathy showed the most TCR clonal expansion, multiple sclerosis showed the least, with levels below those of healthy controls.

Material: PBMCs. The chain uses TRBV9 and TRBJ2-7; 7 bases match TRBD1. The sequence derives from a woman aged 30 to 39 with multiple sclerosis. Here the CDR3 DNA reads TGTGCCAGCAGCGTGACAGGGATCGGCGAGCAGTACTTC. Encoded protein: CASSVTGIGEQYF.